The 18 T cell receptor beta chains reported below all come from one sample, sequenced in a study of blood T cell repertoires in COVID-19. Using immunoSEQ multiplex PCR, the repertoire was profiled, and TCRdb retains in-frame clones only, with some absent. The table has about 230,000 clones, roughly 88% seen once; the top ten hold around 2.4%. The sequenced sample was peripheral blood. These receptors were obtained from a man aged 35-49 years who had recovered from COVID-19.

This chain connects TRBV7-2 to TRBJ1-2; unclear D gene. The CDR3 consists of 12 residues. Germline CDR1 SGHTA, CDR2 FQGNSA. V was cut by 5 bases and J by 5 bases, with 9 bases left in between. CDR3 amino acids: CASSTTGYGYTF. In DNA form, the CDR3 reads TGTGCCAGCAGCACCACTGGTTATGGCTACACCTTC.

The rearrangement links TRBV15 to TRBJ1-5, with 8 bases that match TRBD1. The CDR3 extends over 15 amino acids. Germline CDR1 is LNHNV and CDR2 is YYDKDF (reference sequence). V shed 0 bases, J shed 10 bases, and the junction held 8 bases outside the gene matches. The CDR3 reads CATSRDQGAFEPQHF. DNA for the CDR3: TGTGCCACCAGCAGAGATCAGGGGGCCTTTGAACCCCAGCATTTT.

V gene TRBV18 combines with J gene TRBJ1-1; D is unclear. Germline V CDR1 and CDR2: KGHSH, LQKENI. Trimming stripped 3 bases from V and 4 bases from J, with 18 bases between. This CDR3 is 16 amino acids long. CDR3 protein: CASSPQGGQPGTEAFF. CDR3 in DNA: TGTGCCAGCTCACCGCAAGGAGGGCAGCCGGGCACTGAAGCTTTCTTT.

This chain uses TRBV5-5 with TRBJ2-3, with a tentative D call TRBD2 (6 bases). V was cut by 1 base and J by 6 bases, with 18 bases left in between. This CDR3 has 16 residues. CDR1 and CDR2 from the germline V gene are SGHKS and YYEKEE (reference sequence). The CDR3 is CASSLRGGLERDTQYF. CDR3 sequence (DNA): TGTGCCAGCAGCTTGAGGGGAGGCCTCGAGAGGGATACGCAGTATTTT.

This sequence joins TRBV9 and TRBJ2-5, with D maybe TRBD2 (5 bases). CDR3 length: 13 residues. The germline gives CDR1 SGDLS, CDR2 YYNGEE. V lost 0 bases, J lost 5 bases, and 8 bases lay in between. CDR3 sequence reads: CASSVASFETQYF. CDR3 DNA: TGTGCCAGCAGCGTAGCTAGCTTTGAGACCCAGTACTTC.

The chain carries TRBV27 and TRBJ2-3; tentatively, D is TRBD2 (5 bases). Germline loops: CDR1 MNHEY, CDR2 SMNVEV (reference sequence). Trimming stripped 6 bases from V and 4 bases from J, with 8 bases between. This CDR3 comprises 12 residues. The CDR3 here is CASSGVADTQYF. The CDR3 bases are TGTGCCAGCAGCGGGGTTGCAGATACGCAGTATTTT.

The rearrangement joins TRBV18 to TRBJ1-2; possibly TRBD1 for D (5 bases). The germline V gene has CDR1 KGHSH and CDR2 LQKENI. Trimming took 0 bases from V and 6 from J, leaving 14 bases between them. This CDR3 is built from 15 residues. In DNA, the CDR3 is TGTGCCAGCTCACCACCGGCAGGGAATCGGGATGGCTACACCTTC. Its translation: CASSPPAGNRDGYTF. The full variable domain, its missing parts supplied by reference TRBV18 and TRBJ1-2, is NAGVMQNPRHLVRRRGQEARLRCSPMKGHSHVYWYRQLPEEGLKFMVYLQKENIIDESGMPKERFSAEFPKEGPSILRIQQVVRGDSAAYFCASSPPAGNRDGYTFGSGTRLTVV.

V and J are TRBV30 and TRBJ2-2, with TRBD2 as a possible D gene (6 bases). The CDR3 contains 14 residues. V gave up 3 bases and J gave up 5 bases, with 13 bases separating them. Germline-derived CDR1 and CDR2 are GTSNPN and SVGIG (reference sequence). The CDR3 loop reads CAWRPFGGTGELFF. DNA of the CDR3: TGTGCCTGGAGGCCGTTCGGGGGAACCGGGGAGCTGTTTTTT.

A word on this clone: Other DNA sequences from this sample encode an identical CDR3 as well. This chain joins TRBV18 and TRBJ1-1; possibly TRBD1 for D (5 bases). CDR1 and CDR2 from the germline V gene are KGHSH and LQKENI. Trimming took off 1 base at V and 1 base at J, with 7 bases between the two ends. The CDR3 runs 14 residues. Here the CDR3 reads CASSPLRANTEAFF. In DNA form, the CDR3 reads TGTGCCAGCTCACCACTCAGGGCGAACACTGAAGCTTTCTTT.

The chain is built from TRBV30 and TRBJ2-3, with unresolved D. Germline lookup yields CDR1 GTSNPN and CDR2 SVGIG (reference sequence). The CDR3 loop spans 14 amino acids. The ends were cut back, 6 bases at V and 0 bases at J, with 13 bases in the middle. The CDR3: CACGRKTSTDTQYF. In DNA form, the CDR3 reads TGTGCCTGCGGACGCAAAACTAGCACAGATACGCAGTATTTT.

The V gene is TRBV2, the J gene TRBJ1-4; D is possibly TRBD1 (6 bases). The CDR3 length is 14 residues. Looked up from germline, CDR1 is SNHLY and CDR2 is FYNNEI. The V end was cut by 6 bases, the J end by 6 bases, with 14 bases between. The CDR3 DNA reads TGTGCCAGCAGCTTCAGGGGCTGGGATGAAAAACTGTTTTTT. Translated, it gives CASSFRGWDEKLFF. The full variable domain, its missing parts supplied by reference TRBV2 and TRBJ1-4, is EPEVTQTPSHQVTQMGQEVILRCVPISNHLYFYWYRQILGQKVEFLVSFYNNEISEKSEIFDDQFSVERPDGSNFTLKIRSTKLEDSAMYFCASSFRGWDEKLFFGSGTQLSVL.

V gene TRBV19 combines with J gene TRBJ1-5, with D possibly matching TRBD1 (5 bases). There are 15 residues in the CDR3. Trimming removed 3 bases from V and 4 bases from J, with 13 bases in between. CDR1 is LNHDA, CDR2 SQIVND, per germline (reference sequence). Here the CDR3 reads CASSMGGGINQPQHF. CDR3 nucleotide sequence: TGTGCCAGTAGTATGGGCGGGGGAATAAATCAGCCCCAGCATTTT.

The chain combines TRBV2 with TRBJ2-1, with unresolved D. The V and J ends lost 6 bases and 9 bases respectively, with 15 bases between them. The CDR3 totals 13 residues. Germline assignment: CDR1 SNHLY and CDR2 FYNNEI. The CDR3 here is CASRYLVNGEQFF. CDR3 nucleotides: TGTGCCAGCAGATATTTAGTTAATGGTGAGCAGTTCTTC.

The V call is TRBV29-1, the J call TRBJ2-1; the D gene is possibly TRBD2 (7 bases). The CDR3 is 15 amino acids. The germline CDR1 and CDR2 sequences are SQVTM and ANQGSEA. Between the trimmed V and J ends, which lost 5 bases and 6 bases, there was a span of 20 bases. CDR3 residues: CSVHYGGRRVNEQFF. The CDR3 bases are TGCAGCGTTCATTACGGGGGGCGGCGGGTCAATGAGCAGTTCTTC.

The chain uses TRBV5-5 and TRBJ1-5; 8 positions match TRBD1. The length of the CDR3 is 17 residues. Germline lookup yields CDR1 SGHKS and CDR2 YYEKEE (reference sequence). V lost 4 bases to trimming and J lost 0 bases; unmatched junction nucleotides: 9. DNA for the CDR3: TGTGCCAGCAGCCAGACAGGGGTTTGGGCTAGCAATCAGCCCCAGCATTTT. This gives the protein CASSQTGVWASNQPQHF.

The chain uses TRBV9 and TRBJ2-5, with D possibly being TRBD1 (6 bases). This CDR3 has 14 residues. Germline V lookup: CDR1 SGDLS, CDR2 YYNGEE. V was pared by 4 bases and J by 1 base, with 11 bases between. The DNA of the CDR3 is TGTGCCAGCAGCCCAGGACAGACCCAAGAGACCCAGTACTTC. This translates into CASSPGQTQETQYF.

This chain links TRBV30 with TRBJ2-7; perhaps TRBD2 as D (5 bases). The V gene lost 4 bases and the J gene lost 4 bases, with 14 bases spanning the gap. The CDR3 is 13 amino acids. Germline CDR1 and CDR2: GTSNPN and SVGIG (reference sequence). This CDR3 is CAWTGIMGYEQYF. The CDR3 DNA reads TGTGCCTGGACGGGGATCATGGGATACGAGCAGTACTTC.

The rearrangement links TRBV5-4 to TRBJ2-7; the match to TRBD1 covers 9 bases. CDR1 and CDR2 from the germline V gene are SGHNT and YYREEE (reference sequence). After removal of 4 bases from V and 6 bases from J, the junction contained 8 bases not matched to a gene. The CDR3 is 14 residues long. The chain's CDR3 is CASSVIGTGSEQYF. The CDR3 DNA is TGTGCCAGCAGCGTTATAGGGACAGGGAGCGAGCAGTACTTC.